This T cell receptor beta chain derives from a study of Ad26.COV2.S vaccination and SARS-CoV-2 variants. As for the study in general: Donor had been placed in the Ad26.COV2.S arm of the COV1001 trial.

Germline assignment: CDR1 MNHNY and CDR2 SVGAGI (reference sequence). There are 18 residues in the CDR3. Trimming removed 5 bases from V and 1 base from J; junction bases left unmatched: 11. Specified treatment: around 19 received Ad26.COV2.S at low or high dose, single or two shots; roughly five received placebo; per-sample allocation not given. After the first vaccine or placebo injection, samples were drawn on day 63. Clones were read by immunoSEQ multiplex PCR, and TCRdb kept only the in-frame ones, dropping some. The sample has around 400,000 clones, more than 80% seen once. The TCR originated in a person between 18 and 65 years old who received the Ad26.COV2.S COVID-19 vaccine or a placebo. This chain connects TRBV6-6 to TRBJ1-5; 10 bases match TRBD1. Sequencing used peripheral blood, obtained in a trial of Ad26.COV2.S vaccine versus placebo. The CDR3 DNA reads TGTGCCAGCAGTCTTACTGTACCGGGACAGGGGAGCAATCAGCCCCAGCATTTT. This translates into CASSLTVPGQGSNQPQHF.